A selection of T cell receptor beta chains follows, all from one sample in a study of early T cells in non-severe SARS-CoV-2 infection. TCRdb recomputed calls from the 5' RACE reads with MiXCR, one row per CDR3 protein. The sample lists 48,000 or so distinct CDR3 sequences, roughly 6.2% occurring once. The sequencing used whole blood, collected at baseline. The receptors stem from an adult who was a healthcare worker with PCR-confirmed SARS-CoV-2 infection or an uninfected control (not recorded which). CDR3s include the opening cysteine and the closing phenylalanine or tryptophan. D genes are given only for firm matches. Clone size is stated in some rows and not others, as once, few, many or a class when expanded.

TRBV7-2	TRBD2	few	TRBJ2-7	TGTGCCAGCAGCCAAATAGCGGGGGGCGAGCAGTACTTC	CASSQIAGGEQYF
TRBV2	-	many	TRBJ1-2	TGTGCCAGCAGTGAATCCGGGTCCTATGGCTACACCTTC	CASSESGSYGYTF
TRBV27	-	many	TRBJ2-7	TGTGCCAGCAGTCAATGGGCCTGGGTCGGGACCGCATACGAGCAGTACTTC	CASSQWAWVGTAYEQYF
TRBV11-1	-	-	TRBJ2-7	TGTGCCAGCAGGCGGACAGTCGGCTCCTACGAGCAGTACTTC	CASRRTVGSYEQYF
TRBV29-1	TRBD1	-	TRBJ2-5	TGCAGCACCCTTGGACAGGGTGGGAAAGAGACCCAGTACTTC	CSTLGQGGKETQYF
TRBV12-3/TRBV12-4	-	-	TRBJ1-1	TGTGCCAGCAGTCCCCAAACAGGGCTAAACACTGAAGCTTTCTTT	CASSPQTGLNTEAFF
TRBV10-3	TRBD2	many	TRBJ2-1	TGTGCCATCAGTGAGTCCGCGGGGACTAGCGGGAGCAATGAGCAGTTCTTC	CAISESAGTSGSNEQFF
TRBV3-1	-	few	TRBJ2-7	TGTGCCAGCAGCCAAGGACAGTTCCTTTTCGAGCAGTACTTC	CASSQGQFLFEQYF
TRBV14	-	few	TRBJ2-5	TGTGCCAGCAGCCAAGCCCGCCAAGAGACCCAGTACTTC	CASSQARQETQYF
TRBV20-1	TRBD1	few	TRBJ2-5	TGCAGTGCTAGAGTAGGCAGGGGGAAGGAGACCCAGTACTTC	CSARVGRGKETQYF
TRBV29-1	-	-	TRBJ2-3	TGCAGCGCCGAACGGCGAAGCACAGATACGCAGTATTTT	CSAERRSTDTQYF
TRBV7-3	-	-	TRBJ2-2	TGTGCCAGCAGCTTTAAGGGGACCGGGACTTTGAACACCGGGGAGCTGTTTTTT	CASSFKGTGTLNTGELFF
TRBV7-8	-	many	TRBJ2-7	TGTGCCAGCAGCTTACAAAGGGGACTGGGAGAGCAGTACTTC	CASSLQRGLGEQYF
TRBV11-2	-	few	TRBJ2-1	TGTGCCAGCAGCTTAGCCCCGACAGGTGTTAATGAGCAGTTCTTC	CASSLAPTGVNEQFF
TRBV5-1	TRBD1	many	TRBJ1-4	TGCGCCAGTTCTACGGGACAGACTAATGAAAAACTGTTTTTT	CASSTGQTNEKLFF
TRBV7-3	TRBD2	many	TRBJ2-5	TGTGCCAGCAGCTTAACTGGGGCTAGCGGGAGCAAAGAGACCCAGTACTTC	CASSLTGASGSKETQYF
TRBV29-1	-	many	TRBJ2-7	TGCAGCGCGTGGGACGGTCCCTACGAGCAGTACTTC	CSAWDGPYEQYF
TRBV12-3/TRBV12-4	-	few	TRBJ2-3	TGTGCCAGCAGCGACACAGATACGCAGTATTTT	CASSDTDTQYF
TRBV27	-	few	TRBJ2-1	TGTGCCAGCAGTTTGGTAGCGGGACAGTGGATTGAGCAGTTCTTC	CASSLVAGQWIEQFF
TRBV9	TRBD2	many	TRBJ2-1	TGTGCCAGCAGCCCGGGACTAGCGAAAAATGAGCAGTTCTTC	CASSPGLAKNEQFF
TRBV20-1	-	many	TRBJ1-4	TGCAGTGCCCTCATAACAACTAATGAAAAACTGTTTTTT	CSALITTNEKLFF
TRBV20-1	-	many	TRBJ2-7	TGCAGTGCCCAAGACTACGACGAGCAGTACTTC	CSAQDYDEQYF
TRBV27	-	-	TRBJ1-2	TGTGCCAGCACTACGCCGGGGAGGGGCTACACCTTC	CASTTPGRGYTF
TRBV5-1	-	few	TRBJ2-2	TGCGCCAGCTCGCAGGGTTCAAACACCGGGGAGCTGTTTTTT	CASSQGSNTGELFF
TRBV29-1	-	-	TRBJ1-1	TGCAGCGTTCTTCCGGGACAGAACACTGAAGCTTTCTTT	CSVLPGQNTEAFF
TRBV12-3/TRBV12-4	-	many	TRBJ2-1	TGTGCCAGCAGCCTGACCAATGAGCAGTTCTTC	CASSLTNEQFF
TRBV12-3/TRBV12-4	TRBD2	few	TRBJ2-1	TGTGCCAGCAGTTTAGGGGCGGGAGAGTCAGATGAGCAGTTCTTC	CASSLGAGESDEQFF
TRBV5-6	-	few	TRBJ2-1	TGTGCCAGCACCCCAACCCTCAAATTCACACCGGGGTCCTACAATGAGCAGTTCTTC	CASTPTLKFTPGSYNEQFF
TRBV30	-	many	TRBJ2-7	TGTGCCTGGAGTGGACTCCCTACCTACGAGCAGTACTTC	CAWSGLPTYEQYF
TRBV11-2	TRBD2	few	TRBJ2-1	TGTGCCAGCAGTTCCGGGACTAGGGTCTTGAATGAGCAGTTCTTC	CASSSGTRVLNEQFF
TRBV14	-	many	TRBJ2-2	TGTGCCAGCAGCCCTAGCTTTCCGATTACGAACACCGGGGAGCTGTTTTTT	CASSPSFPITNTGELFF
TRBV12-2	-	-	TRBJ2-2	TGTGCAAGTCGCTTAGCCCAGAGGACATCATCGAACACCGGGGAGCTGTTTTTT	CASRLAQRTSSNTGELFF
TRBV12-3/TRBV12-4	TRBD2	-	TRBJ2-1	TGTGCCAGCAGCCGGGGGGGAGCGGGAGGGCCTCAGCAGTTCTTC	CASSRGGAGGPQQFF
TRBV29-1	TRBD1	many	TRBJ1-5	TGCAGCGTTCAGACAGGGACTAGCAATCAGCCCCAGCATTTT	CSVQTGTSNQPQHF
TRBV27	-	few	TRBJ1-1	TGTGCCAGCAGTTTAGGCCGAGGGAGCACTGAAGCTTTCTTT	CASSLGRGSTEAFF
TRBV5-4	TRBD2	many	TRBJ2-1	TGTGCCAGCAGCTTGGCTAGCGGGAGAGGGTTGCGGAATGAGCAGTTCTTC	CASSLASGRGLRNEQFF
TRBV9	TRBD2	few	TRBJ2-7	TGTGCCAGCAGCGTAACCTTACTAGCGGGTTTCTCCGAGCAGTACTTC	CASSVTLLAGFSEQYF
TRBV6-6	-	-	TRBJ2-1	TGTGCCAGCAGTTACTCGATTCGGGCGAGCTCCTACAATGAGCAGTTCTTC	CASSYSIRASSYNEQFF
TRBV28	-	-	TRBJ1-1	TGTGCCAGCAGTACATCGAGGGCCGGAAAGAACACTGAAGCTTTCTTT	CASSTSRAGKNTEAFF
TRBV6-1	TRBD1	-	TRBJ2-3	TGTGCCAGCAGCCTACAGGGGCCAGGGACAGATACGCAGTATTTT	CASSLQGPGTDTQYF
TRBV28	TRBD1	few	TRBJ2-4	TGTGCCAGCAGCGTACAGGGGGCGGGCAAAAACATTCAGTACTTC	CASSVQGAGKNIQYF
TRBV7-2	TRBD2	many	TRBJ2-1	TGTGCCAGCAGCTTAGTAGCGGGAGTCTACAATGAGCAGTTCTTC	CASSLVAGVYNEQFF
TRBV7-3	-	-	TRBJ1-6	TGTGCCAGCAGCTTAGACGGACAGTTCCGATCACCCCTCCACTTT	CASSLDGQFRSPLHF
TRBV7-2	-	many	TRBJ1-1	TGTGCCAGCAGCTTAGGACCGGGGAAAGGGGCGGAAGCTTTCTTT	CASSLGPGKGAEAFF
TRBV27	-	many	TRBJ2-1	TGTGCCAGCAGACGAAGCGGAACCTACAATGAGCAGTTCTTC	CASRRSGTYNEQFF